A single sample is the source of the 5 T cell receptor beta chains below, sequenced in a study of shared clonotypes between healthy human individuals. The naive CD8 population came from CD45RO-negative cells selected for CCR7, without terminally differentiated effector memory CD45RA+ cells. Clones were read by immunoSEQ multiplex PCR, and TCRdb kept only the in-frame ones, dropping some. Of roughly 2,000,000 clones detected, about 95% appear once; the ten largest clones hold 0.9% to 1.5%. Sequenced: naive CD8+ T cells sorted from blood. The source of these receptors is a man younger than 35 in good health.

Concerning this clone itself: This sample also contains other DNA sequences that code for the same CDR3. The rearrangement links TRBV28 to TRBJ1-1; D remains ambiguous. Trimming cost V 3 bases and J 8 bases, with 7 bases left between them. CDR1 is MDHEN, CDR2 SYDVKM, per germline. The CDR3 loop spans 11 amino acids. The CDR3 protein is CASSFGPEAFF. CDR3 nucleotides: TGTGCCAGCAGTTTCGGACCAGAAGCTTTCTTT.

With regard to this clone: Other DNA sequences in the same sample also yield this CDR3. The V call is TRBV29-1, the J call TRBJ1-1; a weak D match, TRBD1 (6 bases). CDR3 length: 12 amino acids. CDR1 is SQVTM, CDR2 ANQGSEA, per germline. The ends were cut back, 6 bases at V and 1 base at J, with 9 bases in the middle. The CDR3 DNA sequence: TGCAGCGTAGAGGGGGGGAACACTGAAGCTTTCTTT. Its translation is CSVEGGNTEAFF.

The chain couples TRBV27 to TRBJ1-1; perhaps TRBD1 as D (5 bases). The CDR3 runs 15 residues. V lost 5 bases and J lost 5, with 18 bases in between. The germline CDR1 and CDR2 sequences are MNHEY and SMNVEV (reference sequence). The CDR3 DNA reads TGTGCCAGCAGTCTCGACCCCCGGGGGGGGACTGAAGCTTTCTTT. Protein sequence: CASSLDPRGGTEAFF.

This chain links TRBV28 with TRBJ1-1; D gene ambiguous. The V and J ends lost 10 bases and 0 bases respectively, with 12 bases between them. CDR1 MDHEN and CDR2 SYDVKM come from the germline V gene. CDR3 length equals 13 residues. In nucleotides, the CDR3 is TGTGCCATTTCGCGACGGGTGAACACTGAAGCTTTCTTT. This sequence encodes CAISRRVNTEAFF.

This chain connects TRBV27 to TRBJ2-1, with 12 bases lining up with TRBD2. Per germline, CDR1 MNHEY and CDR2 SMNVEV (reference sequence). V dropped 4 bases and J dropped 5; count of bases not matched to a gene: 12. The CDR3 is 18 residues long. CDR3 sequence: CASSWLAGGPDGHNEQFF. CDR3 bases: TGTGCCAGCAGTTGGCTAGCGGGAGGGCCTGACGGTCACAATGAGCAGTTCTTC.